Each of the 29 T cell receptor beta chains below was sequenced from the same sample in a study of T cells in Graves' hyperthyroidism and ophthalmopathy. The CDR3 regions of TCR beta were amplified from RNA transcripts. An initial round of RT-PCR targeting the TCR CDR3 relied on the HTBI primer set. MiXCR was run by TCRdb on the multiplex PCR reads, yielding one entry per CDR3 protein. The sample records hundreds of thousands of distinct CDR3 sequences, 16% being singletons. Sample: blood. All receptors derive from a woman in her thirties or forties with Graves' ophthalmopathy.

The table lists this clonotype with a few counts. V and J are TRBV20-1 and TRBJ2-2; the D is unclear. The CDR3 sequence is 15 residues long. Germline CDR1 and CDR2: DFQATT and SNEGSKA (reference sequence). V shed 6 bases and J shed 1 base, with 15 bases lying between them. CDR3 protein: CSAISRTGNTGELFF. The CDR3 DNA reads as TGCAGTGCCATTTCCCGGACCGGGAACACCGGGGAGCTGTTTTTT.

The chain combines TRBV6-1 with TRBJ1-4; possibly TRBD1 for D (5 bases). Trimming shortened V by 3 bases and J by 4 bases, and 9 bases separated the two germline ends. The CDR3 has 14 amino acids. CDR1 is MNHNS, CDR2 SASEGT, per germline. CDR3 coding DNA: TGTGCCAGCAGTGAGGGGCCTAATAATGAAAAACTGTTTTTT. Translated: CASSEGPNNEKLFF.

Ten or more counts support this clonotype. At one of its ends the junction is not consistent with the germline gene, which may arise from a read error. The chain has TRBV7-9 and TRBJ2-5; TRBD1 matches 10 bases. The CDR3 spans 12 residues. Germline V gene sequence: CDR1 SEHNR, CDR2 FQNEAQ (reference sequence). This chain's CDR3 is CASSRRQGATDF. The CDR3 coding sequence is TGTGCCAGCAGCAGGCGACAGGGGGCAACAGACTTC.

This chain links TRBV6-5 with TRBJ2-1; D is unclear. Per the germline V gene, CDR1 is MNHEY and CDR2 is SVGAGI. The CDR3 covers 16 residues. Trimming left V 0 bases short and J 0 bases short, with 9 bases between. For the CDR3, the DNA is TGTGCCAGCAGTTACTCTTTGGGAAGCTCCTACAATGAGCAGTTCTTC. Its translation is CASSYSLGSSYNEQFF.

The chain recombines TRBV19 with TRBJ2-1; D is uncertain. The CDR3 is 14 amino acids. Trimming removed 3 bases from V and 4 bases from J, with 10 bases in between. Per germline, CDR1 LNHDA and CDR2 SQIVND (reference sequence). The CDR3 spells CASSMSSLYNEQFF. The CDR3 DNA sequence: TGTGCCAGTAGTATGTCTAGTTTGTACAATGAGCAGTTCTTC.

In this sample, this clonotype turned up many times. The junction differs from germline at one of its ends, possibly a read error. The genes are TRBV2 and TRBJ2-7; 10 nucleotides align to TRBD2. This CDR3 has 12 amino acids. The germline CDR1 and CDR2 sequences are SNHLY and FYNNEI. CDR3: CASSELAGVGNF. The CDR3 bases are TGTGCCAGCAGTGAACTAGCGGGAGTGGGGAACTTC.

This clonotype was counted between two and nine times. The rearrangement uses TRBV29-1 and TRBJ2-5; tentative D call: TRBD1 (5 bases). From germline, CDR1 is SQVTM and CDR2 ANQGSEA. This CDR3 is 16 amino acids long. Trimming stripped 6 bases from V and 1 base from J, with 21 bases between. CDR3 amino acids: CSVGPAPLPPQETQYF. In nucleotides, the CDR3 is TGCAGCGTGGGGCCTGCACCCCTACCGCCCCAAGAGACCCAGTACTTC.

This clonotype was seen a few times. This chain links TRBV6-1 with TRBJ1-4, with D possibly matching TRBD1 (6 bases). Germline V gene lookup returns CDR1 MNHNS and CDR2 SASEGT. Trimming removed 6 bases from V and 4 bases from J, with 9 bases in between. The CDR3 is 13 amino acids. The chain's CDR3 is CASRRGHNEKLFF. CDR3 in DNA: TGTGCCAGCAGGAGGGGACATAATGAAAAACTGTTTTTT.

With respect to this clonotype: With a much larger clone just one base away, this may be a read error. The chain joins TRBV20-1 to TRBJ2-5, with D tentatively TRBD2 (5 bases). V gave up 5 bases and J gave up 2 bases, with 18 bases separating them. The CDR3 consists of 15 residues. Germline V gene lookup returns CDR1 DFQATT and CDR2 SNEGSKA (reference sequence). The CDR3 protein is CSAGGHRAQQETQYF. The CDR3 bases are TGCAGTGCTGGAGGCCACCGTGCCCAACAAGAGACCCAGTACTTC.

This clonotype was seen many times. This chain links TRBV3-1 with TRBJ1-2; 8 bases agree with TRBD1. The CDR3 is 14 amino acids. The ends lost 8 bases at V and 4 bases at J; junction bases unmatched: 9. The V gene's germline CDR1 is LGHDT and CDR2 YNNKEL (reference sequence). The DNA of the CDR3 is TGTGCCAGCCATGGCTCCGGGACAGGCTATGGCTACACCTTC. It encodes CASHGSGTGYGYTF.

This chain uses TRBV10-2 with TRBJ2-3; a possible D gene is TRBD1 (6 bases). With 6 bases removed from V and 6 bases from J, the gap between germline ends came to 16 bases. Germline V gives CDR1 WSHSY, CDR2 SAAADI. The CDR3 has 14 amino acids. CDR3 region: CASRDTGQGDTQYF. CDR3 nucleotides: TGCGCCAGCAGAGATACAGGCCAGGGGGATACGCAGTATTTT.

This clonotype turned up a few times. V usage is TRBV5-8 and J usage is TRBJ2-2; D remains ambiguous. The V gene's germline CDR1 is SGHTS and CDR2 YDEGEE. Trimming removed 0 bases at V and 0 bases at J, with 9 bases between. This CDR3 is 16 amino acids long. CDR3 DNA sequence: TGTGCCAGCAGCTTGGCCCTAACACCGAACACCGGGGAGCTGTTTTTT. Its protein product is CASSLALTPNTGELFF. Together with reference TRBV5-8 and TRBJ2-2, the CDR3 gives the full variable domain: EAGVTQSPTHLIKTRGQQATLRCSPISGHTSVYWYQQALGLGLQFLLWYDEGEERNRGNFPPRFSGRQFPNYSSELNVNALELEDSALYLCASSLALTPNTGELFFGEGSRLTVL.

The V call is TRBV19, the J call TRBJ2-1, with 7 bases that match TRBD2. V gave up 8 bases and J gave up 10 bases; unmatched junction bases: 17. Germline loops: CDR1 LNHDA, CDR2 SQIVND (reference sequence). The CDR3 consists of 15 residues. The CDR3 loop is CASSRQMAGVNEQFF. DNA of the CDR3: TGTGCCAGTTCTCGCCAGATGGCGGGAGTAAACGAGCAGTTCTTC.

The rearrangement links TRBV30 to TRBJ2-3; possible D gene TRBD2, 6 bases. V was cut by 2 bases and J by 2 bases, with 11 bases left in between. Germline V lookup: CDR1 GTSNPN, CDR2 SVGIG (reference sequence). This CDR3 is built from 14 residues. As DNA, the CDR3 is TGTGCCTGGAGTTCATCGGGAGTCACAGATACGCAGTATTTT. It translates to CAWSSSGVTDTQYF.

In its sample, this clonotype was seen a few times. The chain combines TRBV24-1 with TRBJ1-1; D perhaps matches TRBD1 (6 bases). The CDR3 sequence is 15 residues long. The V gene lost 2 bases and the J gene lost 0 bases, with 9 bases spanning the gap. Germline loops: CDR1 KGHDR, CDR2 SFDVKD. CDR3 bases: TGTGCCACCAGTGATTCCCGGGGGCTGAACACTGAAGCTTTCTTT. It specifies CATSDSRGLNTEAFF.

This clonotype was seen repeatedly, ten times or more. The chain couples TRBV18 to TRBJ2-7; weak D call: TRBD2 (6 bases). The CDR3 sequence is 16 residues long. The germline V gene encodes CDR1 KGHSH and CDR2 LQKENI. V lost 1 base and J 1 base, leaving 14 bases between the germline ends. CDR3 amino acids: CASSPRQDGTSYEQYF. DNA of the CDR3: TGTGCCAGCTCACCACGCCAGGACGGGACTTCCTACGAGCAGTACTTC.

This clonotype appeared many times. The V gene is TRBV5-1, the J gene TRBJ1-1; maybe TRBD1 (5 bases). Germline V gene sequence: CDR1 SGHRS, CDR2 YFSETQ. The CDR3 covers 14 residues. V shed 1 base and J shed 3 bases, with 10 bases lying between them. For the CDR3, the DNA is TGCGCCAGCAGCTTGACGGGGGATGACACTGAAGCTTTCTTT. This translates into CASSLTGDDTEAFF.

This clonotype was counted between two and nine times. V gene TRBV3-1 combines with J gene TRBJ2-7; no clear D gene. Trimming took 3 bases from V and 1 from J, leaving 10 bases between them. This CDR3 is built from 14 residues. Germline V gene lookup returns CDR1 LGHDT and CDR2 YNNKEL (reference sequence). This CDR3 reads CASSHRTGSYEQYF. The CDR3 DNA reads TGTGCCAGCAGCCACCGGACGGGTTCCTACGAGCAGTACTTC.

This chain uses TRBV7-9 with TRBJ2-1; a weak D match, TRBD2 (5 bases). The CDR3 contains 17 residues. Germline CDR1 SEHNR, CDR2 FQNEAQ (reference sequence). With 4 bases removed from V and 4 bases from J, the gap between germline ends came to 20 bases. The CDR3 sequence: CASSSAGRKTIYNEQFF. Written as DNA, the CDR3 is TGTGCCAGCAGCTCCGCGGGCCGGAAGACAATTTACAATGAGCAGTTCTTC.

This chain uses TRBV2 with TRBJ1-1; D possibly corresponds to TRBD1 (5 bases). V gave up 4 bases and J gave up 2 bases, with 14 bases separating them. Germline V gives CDR1 SNHLY, CDR2 FYNNEI. The CDR3 consists of 15 residues. DNA of the CDR3: TGTGCCAGCAGTGGAGGAGGGGTCGGCAACACTGAAGCTTTCTTT. This gives the protein CASSGGGVGNTEAFF.

This clonotype has only a few counts. The chain recombines TRBV19 with TRBJ1-2; D is undetermined. V gave up 1 base and J gave up 8 bases, with 17 bases separating them. CDR1 LNHDA and CDR2 SQIVND come from the germline V gene (reference sequence). This CDR3 spans 15 amino acids. CDR3 DNA: TGTGCCAGTAGTATAGTAGGCACCCAGGTCTACGGCTACACCTTC. Its protein product is CASSIVGTQVYGYTF.

This clonotype appeared many times. The rearrangement links TRBV2 to TRBJ2-3; TRBD2 agrees at 10 bases. This CDR3 contains 15 residues. Germline trimming cut 7 bases from V and 2 bases from J; bases unmatched to any gene: 6. Germline V gives CDR1 SNHLY, CDR2 FYNNEI. The CDR3 sequence: CASKVLAGDTDTQYF. CDR3 sequence (DNA): TGTGCCAGCAAAGTTCTAGCGGGAGACACAGATACGCAGTATTTT.

This clonotype has just a few counts. The chain recombines TRBV5-5 with TRBJ1-2; TRBD1 agrees at 9 bases. The CDR3 sequence is 14 residues long. The V gene end was trimmed by 0 bases and the J gene end by 4 bases; junction bases not matched to a gene: 1. The germline V gene has CDR1 SGHKS and CDR2 YYEKEE (reference sequence). CDR3 protein: CASSLGTGVYGYTF. Written as DNA, the CDR3 is TGTGCCAGCAGCTTGGGGACAGGGGTCTATGGCTACACCTTC. Using reference TRBV5-5 and TRBJ1-2 for the parts outside the CDR3, the full variable domain is DAGVTQSPTHLIKTRGQQVTLRCSPISGHKSVSWYQQVLGQGPQFIFQYYEKEERGRGNFPDRFSARQFPNYSSELNVNALLLGDSALYLCASSLGTGVYGYTFGSGTRLTVV.

This clonotype was detected ten times or more. The chain joins TRBV12-3 or TRBV12-4 to TRBJ2-5; 13 nucleotides match TRBD2. After removal of 7 bases from V and 5 bases from J, the junction contained 10 bases not matched to a gene. This CDR3 has 16 residues. The CDR3: CASTLTSGGPGETQYF. The CDR3 DNA reads TGTGCCAGCACTCTGACTAGCGGGGGGCCCGGGGAGACCCAGTACTTC.

This clonotype was observed a few times. The chain combines TRBV3-1 with TRBJ2-7, with D unclear. V was pared by 3 bases and J by 2 bases, with 8 bases between. The germline gives CDR1 LGHDT, CDR2 YNNKEL (reference sequence). The CDR3 spans 13 residues. This CDR3 is CASSHTATYEQYF. Here the CDR3 DNA reads TGTGCCAGCAGCCACACGGCAACCTACGAGCAGTACTTC.

The table lists this clonotype with many counts. V gene TRBV5-1 combines with J gene TRBJ2-2, with D unclear. The length of the CDR3 is 15 residues. The germline CDR1 and CDR2 sequences are SGHRS and YFSETQ. V was pared by 1 base and J by 4 bases, with 11 bases between. The CDR3 here is CASSLSALGTGELFF. In DNA, the CDR3 is TGCGCCAGCAGCTTGAGCGCATTGGGCACCGGGGAGCTGTTTTTT.

This clonotype was observed at least ten times. The CDR3 DNA reads TGTGCCAGCAGCTTGACAGGGGAGACTGAAGCTTTCTTT. Translated, it gives CASSLTGETEAFF. This rearrangement joins TRBV13 to TRBJ1-1, with 8 positions matching TRBD1. From germline, CDR1 is PRHDT and CDR2 FYEKMQ (reference sequence). This CDR3 comprises 13 residues. V shed 3 bases, J shed 5 bases, and the junction held 2 bases outside the gene matches.

This clonotype was found a few times. The chain is built from TRBV19 and TRBJ1-5; D is unclear. This CDR3 spans 14 amino acids. V was pared by 7 bases and J by 4 bases, with 14 bases between. Germline V gene lookup returns CDR1 LNHDA and CDR2 SQIVND (reference sequence). CDR3 coding DNA: TGTGCCAGTACCCATGTCGGAGGTAATCAGCCCCAGCATTTT. Its translation: CASTHVGGNQPQHF.

The chain links TRBV27 to TRBJ1-2; D is unclear. Trimming stripped 4 bases from V and 8 bases from J, with 17 bases between. This CDR3 region has 14 residues. Germline V lookup: CDR1 MNHEY, CDR2 SMNVEV (reference sequence). In nucleotides, the CDR3 is TGTGCCAGCAGTTCACTAGGACTTGGCAGCGGCTACACCTTC. Encoded protein: CASSSLGLGSGYTF.